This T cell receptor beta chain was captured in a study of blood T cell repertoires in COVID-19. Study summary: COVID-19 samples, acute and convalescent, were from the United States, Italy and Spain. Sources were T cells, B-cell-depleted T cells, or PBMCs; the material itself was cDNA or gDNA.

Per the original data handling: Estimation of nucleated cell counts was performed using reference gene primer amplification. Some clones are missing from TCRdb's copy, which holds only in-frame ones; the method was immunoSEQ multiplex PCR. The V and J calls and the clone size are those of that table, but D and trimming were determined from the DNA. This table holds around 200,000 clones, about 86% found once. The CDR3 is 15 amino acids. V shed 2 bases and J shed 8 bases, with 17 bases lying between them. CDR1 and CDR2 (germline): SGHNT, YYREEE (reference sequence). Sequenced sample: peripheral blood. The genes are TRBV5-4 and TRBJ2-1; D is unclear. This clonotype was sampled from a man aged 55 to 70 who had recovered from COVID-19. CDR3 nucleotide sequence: TGTGCCAGCAGCTTCCGGGTTCATCCTCGGCATGAGCAGTTCTTC. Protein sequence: CASSFRVHPRHEQFF.